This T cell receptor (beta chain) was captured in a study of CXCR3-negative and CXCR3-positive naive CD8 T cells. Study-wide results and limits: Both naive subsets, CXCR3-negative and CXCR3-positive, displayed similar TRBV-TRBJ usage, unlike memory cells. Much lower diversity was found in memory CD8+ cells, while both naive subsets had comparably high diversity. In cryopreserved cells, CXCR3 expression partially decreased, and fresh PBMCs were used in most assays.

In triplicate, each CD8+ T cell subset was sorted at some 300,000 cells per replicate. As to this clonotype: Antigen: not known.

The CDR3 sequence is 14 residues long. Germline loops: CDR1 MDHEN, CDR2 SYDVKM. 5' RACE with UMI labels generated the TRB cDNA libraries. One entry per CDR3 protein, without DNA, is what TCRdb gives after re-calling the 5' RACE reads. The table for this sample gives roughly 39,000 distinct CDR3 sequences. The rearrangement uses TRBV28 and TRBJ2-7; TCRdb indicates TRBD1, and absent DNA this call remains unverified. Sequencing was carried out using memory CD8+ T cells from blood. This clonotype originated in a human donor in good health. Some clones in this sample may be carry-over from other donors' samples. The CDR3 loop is CASGAAGLSYEQYF.